This TCR beta chain came from a study of blood T cell repertoires in COVID-19 (dated by TCRdb to about 2020). Background for the entire study: Samples from collaborators originated in the United States, Italy and Spain and spanned both the acute and convalescent phases of COVID-19. Deeply sampled blood TCRbeta repertoires from subjects exposed to, actively infected with, or recovered from COVID-19 were included in the dataset. The material from the prospective study consisted of cDNA or gDNA derived from T cells, B-cell-depleted T cells, or PBMCs. The samples were drawn from two sources: the first 160 participants of the ongoing ImmuneRACE study, and over 1,000 subjects contributed by 6 global collaborators. Nearly every sample came with metadata listing a de-identified subject ID, COVID-19 status, age in years and sex. The repertoires were released in a freely available public database intended as a resource for research on the immune response to SARS-CoV-2. HLA class I and class II types, where available, came from metadata supplied by the sample provider rather than from assay-based typing.

The paper's findings and limits, for the study overall: The amount of clinical and demographic metadata varied by source and participant and was provided uncurated.

Notes on this clone: It lacks a known antigen. There are no base qualities to consult, and no much larger clone falls within one base.

In the prospective study, participants were about 18 to 89 years old, resided in approximately 22 geographic areas of the United States, and were enrolled through a virtual design. In the prospective study, cohorts were assigned on the basis of participant-reported clinical history obtained from a screening survey and a study questionnaire. Exposed participants had been in contact, within 2 weeks of entering the study, with a person who had a PCR-confirmed or clinician-diagnosed case of COVID-19. In the prospective study, mobile phlebotomists collected whole blood, serum and a nasopharyngeal or oropharyngeal swab from each participant. Participants in the prospective study had the option to provide additional blood draws and questionnaires over a roughly 2-month period. Blood samples from the prospective study were shipped frozen or at room temperature prior to DNA extraction. TCRbeta CDR3 regions were amplified from genomic DNA using the immunoSEQ Assay, a bias-controlled multiplex PCR. Under the source paper's analysis protocol: The number of nucleated cells in each sample was estimated by amplification of reference gene primers within the assay. To quantify the absolute abundance of each unique TCRbeta CDR3 rearrangement, sequence reads were collapsed and filtered. For each sample, productive Simpson clonality was calculated as the square root of Simpson's diversity index across productive rearrangements. Sourced from immuneACCESS, this table was stored by TCRdb with only in-frame sequences that have V and J called. A share of the clones is absent; for the studies checked, an unresolved V gene accounts for under half, and the remainder has no known explanation. V, J and clone size reflect that table, while D and trimming were determined from the DNA. Across this sample there are under 150,000 clones, with 84% seen only once. Almost 6% of the sample goes to the ten largest clones.

The clonotype originates from a woman between 45 and 65 years old who had been exposed to COVID-19. Material for sequencing was PBMCs or T cells enriched from blood (not recorded which).

DNA sequence: TGCGCCAGACCGGGTCTCGCGGGCCAAGAGGACAATGAGCAGTTCTTC. Its protein reads: CARPGLAGQEDNEQFF. The rearranged chain carries TRBV10-2 and TRBJ2-1; the D region possibly corresponds to TRBD2 (5 bases align). According to the germline V gene, CDR1 reads WSHSY and CDR2 reads SAAADI. V is shortened by 9 bases, J by 5 bases, and the region joining them spans 23 bases. The CDR3, cysteine through phenylalanine, is 16 amino acids long. Only the CDR3 part of the read is kept: 48 bases, read in frame from the first base.